A single sample is the source of the 15 T cell receptor beta chains below, sequenced in a study of T cell responses to AZD1222 COVID-19 vaccine. Produced via immunoSEQ multiplex PCR; TCRdb's table is partial and in-frame only. The sample has 100,000 to 150,000 clones, nearly 95% seen once; the top ten hold about 5%. The sequenced sample was peripheral blood, obtained on day 0 of AZD1222 vaccination. These receptors came from an adult in good health.

CDR3 sequence (DNA): TGTGCCAGCAGTTTATTTCCAGGGAACTACGAGCAGTACTTC. Protein sequence: CASSLFPGNYEQYF. The chain combines TRBV28 with TRBJ2-7; perhaps TRBD1 as D (5 bases). Trimming removed 1 base from V and 3 bases from J, with 10 bases in between. From germline, CDR1 is MDHEN and CDR2 SYDVKM. The CDR3 contains 14 residues.

This chain's CDR3 is CASLSGETQYF. CDR3 DNA: TGTGCAAGCCTCTCCGGGGAGACCCAGTACTTC. V gene TRBV7-2 combines with J gene TRBJ2-5; D is uncertain. The germline V gene has CDR1 SGHTA and CDR2 FQGNSA. The CDR3 has 11 residues.

Comments on this clone: A read error may account for a junction end that differs from germline. The chain uses TRBV15 and TRBJ1-4, with a weak D call TRBD1 (6 bases). The length of the CDR3 is 15 residues. CDR1 is LNHNV, CDR2 YYDKDF, per germline (reference sequence). CDR3 in amino acids: CATSRDGAGDEKLFF. Here the CDR3 DNA reads TGTGCCACCAGCAGAGACGGGGCAGGGGATGAAAAACTATTTTTT.

V and J are TRBV5-4 and TRBJ1-4; D ambiguous. This CDR3 has 14 amino acids. Trimming took off 4 bases at V and 6 bases at J, with 13 bases between the two ends. Looked up from germline, CDR1 is SGHNT and CDR2 is YYREEE (reference sequence). CDR3 in amino acids: CASSASGFDEKLFF. CDR3 nucleotides: TGTGCCAGCAGCGCCTCCGGGTTCGATGAAAAACTGTTTTTT.

This clone was seen just once. This chain connects TRBV4-1 to TRBJ1-4; D ambiguous. Germline V gives CDR1 MGHRA, CDR2 YSYEKL. The CDR3 extends over 14 amino acids. V was clipped by 3 bases and J by 5 bases, with 10 bases between them. The DNA for the CDR3 is TGCGCCAGCAGCCAGAACCCCGTCAATGAAAAACTGTTTTTT. It encodes CASSQNPVNEKLFF.

CDR3 in DNA: TGTGCCAGCAGCTTCGGGAATTGGGGGAGACTAACAGAAGAGACCCAGTACTTC. Translation: CASSFGNWGRLTEETQYF. The chain links TRBV7-9 to TRBJ2-5; D possibly matches TRBD1 or TRBD2 (5 bases each). V lost 3 bases, J lost 3 bases, and 23 bases lay in between. The CDR3 contains 18 residues. The germline V gene has CDR1 SEHNR and CDR2 FQNEAQ (reference sequence). The variable domain in full, completed from reference TRBV7-9 and TRBJ2-5, reads DTGVSQNPRHKITKRGQNVTFRCDPISEHNRLYWYRQTLGQGPEFLTYFQNEAQLEKSRLLSDRFSAERPKGSFSTLEIQRTEQGDSAMYLCASSFGNWGRLTEETQYFGPGTRLLVL.

The gene calls are TRBV4-1 and TRBJ2-5; 12 bases fit TRBD2. The V and J ends lost 0 bases and 2 bases, in that order; junction bases with no gene match: 4. The CDR3 consists of 17 residues. Germline V gene data show CDR1 as MGHRA and CDR2 as YSYEKL. CDR3 residues: CASSQEPGLAGQETQYF. As DNA, the CDR3 is TGCGCCAGCAGCCAAGAGCCCGGACTAGCGGGACAAGAGACCCAGTACTTC.

The rearrangement joins TRBV7-6 to TRBJ2-3, with 10 bases fitting TRBD1. The CDR3 consists of 17 residues. Germline V gene sequence: CDR1 SGHVS, CDR2 FNYEAQ. J was trimmed by 5 bases and V by 1 base; bases with no gene match: 9. CDR3 DNA sequence: TGTGCCAGCAGCTTAGTTCCCCAGGACAGGGGGGAAGATACGCAGTATTTT. Translated, it gives CASSLVPQDRGEDTQYF.

The chain employs TRBV5-4 and TRBJ1-5, with D possibly TRBD1 on 5 matching bases. Trimming pared 0 bases from V and 9 bases from J, leaving 13 bases between. The CDR3 spans 14 residues. Germline loops: CDR1 SGHNT, CDR2 YYREEE (reference sequence). The CDR3 coding sequence is TGTGCCAGCAGCTTGGGGCAGGGTCGGGGGCCCCAGCATTTT. The encoded protein is CASSLGQGRGPQHF.

V gene TRBV4-3 combines with J gene TRBJ1-3, with unresolved D. The CDR3 has 13 residues. CDR1 LGHNA and CDR2 YSLEER come from the germline V gene. V was pared by 0 bases and J by 7 bases, with 7 bases between. Written as DNA, the CDR3 is TGCGCCAGCAGCCAAGAGTCCGGGAACACCATATATTTT. Its translation: CASSQESGNTIYF.

This clone was counted a single time. The V gene is TRBV5-1, the J gene TRBJ2-7; no firm D call. Trimming shortened V by 4 bases and J by 3 bases, and 5 bases separated the two germline ends. Germline V CDR1 and CDR2: SGHRS, YFSETQ. This CDR3 comprises 11 residues. The DNA for the CDR3 is TGCGCCAGCAGCAACATCTACGAGCAGTACTTC. This sequence encodes CASSNIYEQYF.

The rearrangement uses TRBV6-5 and TRBJ1-1; D remains unclear. Per the germline V gene, CDR1 is MNHEY and CDR2 is SVGAGI. V lost 8 bases and J lost 4, with 8 bases in between. CDR3 length: 11 residues. CDR3 DNA: TGTGCCAGCGGACTAGGCACTGAAGCTTTCTTT. Amino acids: CASGLGTEAFF.

The chain has TRBV12-3 or TRBV12-4 and TRBJ1-1, with D uncertain. The CDR3 is made up of 11 amino acids. Trimming left V 3 bases short and J 8 bases short, with 7 bases between. The chain's CDR3 is CASSLNLEAFF. The CDR3 bases are TGTGCCAGCAGTTTGAACCTCGAAGCTTTCTTT.

The rearrangement joins TRBV11-2 to TRBJ2-7, with 8 bases lining up with TRBD1. The CDR3 length is 15 residues. V was clipped by 5 bases and J by 2 bases; unmatched bases: 8. Germline CDR1 reads SGHAT; CDR2 reads FQNNGV. The CDR3 sequence: CASSRGQGATYEQYF. In DNA, the CDR3 is TGTGCCAGCAGCAGAGGACAGGGAGCTACCTACGAGCAGTACTTC.

The chain carries TRBV9 and TRBJ2-7, with D perhaps given as TRBD1 or TRBD2 (7 bases each). CDR3 length equals 16 residues. The V gene's germline CDR1 is SGDLS and CDR2 YYNGEE. V lost 0 bases to trimming and J lost 5 bases, with 18 bases between them. Here the CDR3 reads CASSVGSQGGTNEQYF. DNA for the CDR3: TGTGCCAGCAGCGTAGGGAGTCAGGGGGGGACGAACGAGCAGTACTTC. The variable domain in full, with the rest retrieved from reference TRBV9 and TRBJ2-7, is DSGVTQTPKHLITATGQRVTLRCSPRSGDLSVYWYQQSLDQGLQFLIQYYNGEERAKGNILERFSAQQFPDLHSELNLSSLELGDSALYFCASSVGSQGGTNEQYFGPGTRLTVT.